This T cell receptor (beta chain) appears in the sequencing data of a study of shared clonotypes between healthy human individuals (dated by TCRdb to the early 2020s). The study in broad terms: The cohort comprised a couple of women and a few men aged 18 to 49 years. Leukapheresis yielded between about 0.94 and 10 billion PBMCs per donor. To estimate repertoire size and how much clonotype sharing occurs between individuals, the study deeply sequenced the blood TCR repertoires of five healthy adults. To increase sequencing depth and limit assay-specific biases, TCR repertoire library preparation and sequencing were carried out by different laboratories using diverse techniques.

Healthy HIV-negative adults with no recently reported acute infections or vaccinations were included as donors. Every donor was a Caucasian adult residing in Nashville, Tennessee, USA. In the unsorted samples, 70 million to 90 million PBMCs were counted, and genomic DNA was extracted using the QIAamp DNA Blood Mini kit. After blood collection by leukapheresis, PBMCs were isolated using Ficoll-Histopaque density gradient centrifugation and then cryopreserved in the vapor phase of liquid nitrogen. On this clone: The antigen it recognizes is unknown. One base away there is no much larger clone; base qualities are not given.

Overall study results and their limits: The genetic and exposure-history diversity represented was limited by the small number of donors. Pairwise subsampling indicated that sequencing depth was expected to affect the degree of clonotype sharing among donors. Sampling was restricted to blood, and TCR repertoires in tissues likely differ from the TCR repertoires found in blood.

The CDR3 goes from the cysteine to the phenylalanine over 16 residues. The retained sequence is limited to the CDR3, 48 bases, with the frame set at the first base. At the junction V is shortened by 3 bases and J by 0 bases, with 12 bases in between. As encoded in the germline V gene, CDR1 is MDHEN while CDR2 is SYDVKM. Using the deep immunoSEQ assay, TCR CDR3 regions were amplified from genomic DNA by multiplex PCR. Extracted genomic DNA from each cell subset was distributed evenly across all wells of several immunoSEQ 96-well plates, and each plate was treated as a replicate. For unsorted PBMC, each replicate PCR was loaded with about 300 ng genomic DNA, equivalent to 25,000 to 35,000 T cell genomes. Ten immunoSEQ deep assay plates were used to sequence the unsorted PBMC genomic DNA. The purified libraries were quantified using a Qubit 3.0 fluorometer, sized with a Bioanalyzer 2100, and then quantified again using the KAPA Library Quantification kit. Every immunoSEQ 96-well plate was sequenced on a separate single-read 150-cycle Illumina NextSeq 550 flow cell. In the source study's methods: Because the immunoSEQ output included only junctional sequences and no quality scores, the filtering could not be the same as the filtering used for full-length reads. Sequences were annotated with PyIR, a Python wrapper for IgBLAST v1.9, and V/J genes and CDR3 were assigned using IMGT germline references. Reads were filtered out if the reads had weak V/J assignments (E-value above 1e-6), no CDR3, stop codons, out-of-frame junctions, or ambiguous translated residues. V3J clonotypes were defined as sequences sharing an identical inferred V gene, J gene, and CDR3 amino acid sequence. To compute the percentage overlap between repertoires, the number of shared unique clonotypes was divided by the size of the smaller repertoire. Repertoire richness was assessed with RTK rarefaction, the Chao1 estimator, and Recon v2.1 estimates of unobserved clonotypes. In its TCRdb copy, this immuneACCESS table keeps in-frame sequences only and misses some clones. Where compared with another copy, unresolved V genes explain less than half of these, and the others have no known cause. V and J calls plus clone size are reproduced from that table; the DNA served to infer D and trimming. In all, the sample holds about 490,000 clones, and approximately 82% of those were seen once. Around 13% of the sample is in the top ten clones.

Sequenced: PBMCs. The clonotype was recovered from a woman in her 40s in good health. Some clones in this sample may be carry-over from other donors' samples. The rearrangement joined TRBV28 to TRBJ1-5, with no confident D gene call. The nucleotide sequence reads as follows: TGTGCCAGCAGTTTCGGTGCGGGCAATAGCAATCAGCCCCAGCATTTT. It specifies CASSFGAGNSNQPQHF.